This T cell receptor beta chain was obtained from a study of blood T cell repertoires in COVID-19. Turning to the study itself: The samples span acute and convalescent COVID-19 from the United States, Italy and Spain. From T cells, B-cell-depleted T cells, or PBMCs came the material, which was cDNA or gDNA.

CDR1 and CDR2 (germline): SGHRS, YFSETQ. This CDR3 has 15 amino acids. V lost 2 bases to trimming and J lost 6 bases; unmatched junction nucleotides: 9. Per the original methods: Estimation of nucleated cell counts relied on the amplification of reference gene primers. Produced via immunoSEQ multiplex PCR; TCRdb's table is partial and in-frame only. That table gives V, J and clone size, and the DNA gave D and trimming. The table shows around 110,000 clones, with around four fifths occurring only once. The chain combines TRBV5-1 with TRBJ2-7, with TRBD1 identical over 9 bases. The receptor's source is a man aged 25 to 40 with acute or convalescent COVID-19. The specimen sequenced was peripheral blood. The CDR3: CASSFLGTGPPEQYF. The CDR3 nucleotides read TGCGCCAGCAGCTTCTTAGGGACAGGGCCCCCCGAGCAGTACTTC.